These 8 T cell receptor beta chains share one sample of origin, sequenced in a study of metastatic and nonmetastatic thyroid tumors. There were no patients who had received any treatment before thyroid surgery. TCRdb re-called the PCR reads through MiXCR. The repertoire holds roughly 21,000 clones, with about 25% as singletons. Material for sequencing was blood. These receptors all stem from a female donor with papillary thyroid cancer or a benign thyroid nodule (not recorded which). Some clones in this sample may be carry-over from other donors' samples.

The chain links TRBV19 to TRBJ2-7; TRBD1 aligns across 7 bases. This CDR3 has 14 residues. CDR1 is LNHDA and CDR2 is SQIVND in the germline V gene (reference sequence). The V and J ends lost 5 bases and 1 base, in that order; junction bases with no gene match: 5. The CDR3 nucleotides are TGTGCCAGTAGTGGGACAGCAATTTCCTACGAGCAGTACTTC. Its translation: CASSGTAISYEQYF.

This clone has a count of ten or more. For the CDR3, the DNA is TGCAGTGCTTCAACTAGGGATGAGCAGTTCTTC. This gives the protein CSASTRDEQFF. This chain joins TRBV20-1 and TRBJ2-1; maybe TRBD2 (5 bases). V was cut by 5 bases and J by 8 bases, with 10 bases left in between. The germline V gene has CDR1 DFQATT and CDR2 SNEGSKA (reference sequence). The CDR3 extends over 11 amino acids.

This clone was seen at least ten times. The V and J genes are TRBV12-3 or TRBV12-4 and TRBJ1-2, with D possibly TRBD1 on 6 matching bases. The CDR3 totals 15 residues. Trimming took off 10 bases at V and 3 bases at J, with 21 bases between the two ends. The CDR3 sequence: CATLKSGAPHYGYTF. The CDR3 DNA follows: TGTGCCACCCTCAAGTCGGGGGCTCCCCACTATGGCTACACCTTC.

This chain joins TRBV27 and TRBJ2-3, with D uncertain. The V gene's germline CDR1 is MNHEY and CDR2 SMNVEV (reference sequence). Trimming took 4 bases from V and 13 from J, leaving 12 bases between them. The CDR3 has 11 amino acids. The CDR3 bases are TGTGCCAGCAGTTCATTCGTATTCAAGTATTTT. It encodes CASSSFVFKYF.

This clone was recorded many times. V gene TRBV6-1 combines with J gene TRBJ2-2; 8 bases match TRBD1. Germline values: CDR1 MNHNS, CDR2 SASEGT. The V and J ends lost 5 bases and 1 base, in that order; junction bases with no gene match: 6. The CDR3 contains 16 residues. The CDR3 DNA follows: TGTGCCAGCAGTATACAGGGGGACATGAACACCGGGGAGCTGTTTTTT. Translated, it gives CASSIQGDMNTGELFF.

There are many counts of this clone. The chain carries TRBV24-1 and TRBJ2-7; tentatively, D is TRBD2 (5 bases). Germline V gene lookup returns CDR1 KGHDR and CDR2 SFDVKD. The CDR3 sequence is 14 residues long. Trimming took off 6 bases at V and 4 bases at J, with 15 bases between the two ends. The CDR3 sequence is CATSPSGKTYEQYF. The CDR3, as DNA: TGTGCCACCAGTCCGAGCGGCAAAACTTACGAGCAGTACTTC.

Only a few counts were recorded for this clone. V usage is TRBV10-1 and J usage is TRBJ2-1; 7 bases are shared with TRBD2. This CDR3 is 15 amino acids long. CDR1 is WNHNN, CDR2 SYGVQD, per germline (reference sequence). V shed 2 bases, J shed 5 bases, and the junction held 6 bases outside the gene matches. CDR3 amino acids: CASSERASGDNEQFF. The CDR3 nucleotides read TGCGCCAGCAGTGAGAGGGCTAGCGGAGACAATGAGCAGTTCTTC.

This chain connects TRBV6-2 or TRBV6-3 to TRBJ1-1, with 9 bases matching TRBD1. V lost 2 bases and J lost 0; bases outside the gene matches: 4. This CDR3 contains 16 residues. Germline CDR1 and CDR2: MNHEY and SVGEGT. The chain's CDR3 is CASSYGTGLLNTEAFF. Written as DNA, the CDR3 is TGTGCCAGCAGTTACGGGACAGGGCTGCTGAACACTGAAGCTTTCTTT.